One and the same sample provided the 8 T cell receptor beta chains below, sequenced in a study of cytomegalovirus exposure and HLA in healthy donors. PCR employed 60 Vbeta and 13 Jbeta primers. Using immunoSEQ multiplex PCR, the repertoire was profiled, and TCRdb retains in-frame clones only, with some absent. The sample records around 130,000 clones, about 8.5% being singletons. The sequencing sample was made of PBMCs. The receptor source for this set is a man aged 40-50 years in good health and CMV-seronegative.

This clone was detected only a few times. This chain's CDR3 is CASSPRGQDTEAFF. The CDR3 DNA follows: TGTGCCAGCAGCCCACGCGGACAGGACACTGAAGCTTTCTTT. The chain carries TRBV21-1 and TRBJ1-1; the DNA was not compared with TRBD1, the D call given in the table. TRBV21-1 is shown as a pseudogene. The CDR3 contains 14 residues.

The chain carries TRBV7-9 and TRBJ2-7; 8 bases match TRBD2. Unmatched junction bases numbered 7, after V lost 7 bases and J lost 2 bases. The CDR3 totals 14 residues. Germline assignment: CDR1 SEHNR and CDR2 FQNEAQ (reference sequence). CDR3 sequence reads: CASTPTGGPYEQYF. The DNA of the CDR3 is TGTGCCAGCACCCCCACGGGGGGGCCCTACGAGCAGTACTTC.

This clone was seen a handful of times. This sample also contains other DNA sequences that code for the same CDR3. Here the CDR3 reads CASSIASGSYNEQFF. The CDR3 DNA reads TGTGCCAGTAGTATAGCGAGCGGGTCCTACAATGAGCAGTTCTTC. The chain couples TRBV19 to TRBJ2-1; a weak D match, TRBD2 (6 bases). V was trimmed by 1 base and J by 1 base, leaving 8 bases between them. Germline V gene data show CDR1 as LNHDA and CDR2 as SQIVND (reference sequence). The CDR3 extends over 15 amino acids.

This clone was picked up a small number of times. J is TRBJ1-2 and V is TRBV11-2, with 8 positions matching TRBD1. The CDR3 spans 14 residues. CDR1 and CDR2 (germline): SGHAT, FQNNGV. The junction had 5 bases not matched to a gene; V was cut back by 6 bases and J by 2 bases. CDR3 sequence reads: CASRETGANYGYTF. The CDR3 DNA is TGTGCCAGCAGGGAGACAGGGGCCAACTATGGCTACACCTTC. The full variable domain, in which reference TRBV11-2 and TRBJ1-2 provide the parts outside the CDR3, is EAGVAQSPRYKIIEKRQSVAFWCNPISGHATLYWYQQILGQGPKLLIQFQNNGVVDDSQLPKDRFSAERLKGVDSTLKIQPAKLEDSAVYLCASRETGANYGYTFGSGTRLTVV.

This clone was recorded a few times. The chain joins TRBV11-2 to TRBJ2-2; D gene ambiguous. V lost 1 base and J lost 3, with 9 bases in between. The CDR3 extends over 15 amino acids. Germline CDR1 is SGHAT and CDR2 is FQNNGV. The CDR3 sequence: CASSLGIRDTGELFF. The CDR3, as DNA: TGTGCCAGCAGCTTAGGCATACGGGACACCGGGGAGCTGTTTTTT.

This sequence joins TRBV30 and TRBJ1-1; D not certain. In germline, CDR1 is GTSNPN, CDR2 SVGIG (reference sequence). The ends were cut back, 3 bases at V and 6 bases at J, with 8 bases in the middle. CDR3 length equals 11 residues. The CDR3 here is CAWSAGPEAFF. Written as DNA, the CDR3 is TGTGCCTGGAGCGCTGGGCCTGAAGCTTTCTTT. Using reference TRBV30 and TRBJ1-1 for the parts outside the CDR3, the full variable domain is SQTIHQWPATLVQPVGSPLSLECTVEGTSNPNLYWYRQAAGRGLQLLFYSVGIGQISSEVPQNLSASRPQDRQFILSSKKLLLSDSGFYLCAWSAGPEAFFGQGTRLTVV.

This chain links TRBV7-6 with TRBJ2-3; weak D call: TRBD1 (6 bases). V lost 5 bases and J lost 0, with 21 bases in between. The germline V gene has CDR1 SGHVS and CDR2 FNYEAQ. CDR3 size: 18 residues. The CDR3, as DNA: TGTGCCAGCAGCGGGGATGGGGGAACTACAGGGAGCACAGATACGCAGTATTTT. This gives the protein CASSGDGGTTGSTDTQYF.

This chain connects TRBV7-6 to TRBJ2-7; 10 nucleotides agree with TRBD1. After removal of 5 bases from V and 5 bases from J, the junction contained 3 bases not matched to a gene. The CDR3 totals 13 residues. The germline CDR1 and CDR2 sequences are SGHVS and FNYEAQ. CDR3 loop: CASSAGTGDEQYF. CDR3 in DNA: TGTGCCAGCAGCGCCGGGACAGGGGACGAGCAGTACTTC.